This T cell receptor beta chain was captured in a study of patients and donors after allogeneic stem cell transplantation. V gave up 4 bases and J gave up 0 bases; unmatched junction bases: 15. Looked up from germline, CDR1 is LGHNA and CDR2 is YNFKEQ. The CDR3 has 18 amino acids. TCRdb itself ran the RT-PCR reads through MiXCR, one entry per CDR3 protein. The data hold hundreds of thousands of distinct CDR3 sequences, with 16% observed a single time. This receptor was taken from a human donor who was either an allogeneic HSCT recipient or a stem cell or donor lymphocyte infusion donor (not recorded which). It is not recorded whose cells these are; they may come from a transplant donor. The sample was blood, either unsorted or a sorted T cell fraction (not recorded which). V and J are TRBV4-2 and TRBJ2-7, with 7 nucleotides matching TRBD1. DNA of the CDR3: TGTGCCAGCAGCCTACAAGGGGGCAGGGCGATTAGCTCCTACGAGCAGTACTTC. Its translation is CASSLQGGRAISSYEQYF.